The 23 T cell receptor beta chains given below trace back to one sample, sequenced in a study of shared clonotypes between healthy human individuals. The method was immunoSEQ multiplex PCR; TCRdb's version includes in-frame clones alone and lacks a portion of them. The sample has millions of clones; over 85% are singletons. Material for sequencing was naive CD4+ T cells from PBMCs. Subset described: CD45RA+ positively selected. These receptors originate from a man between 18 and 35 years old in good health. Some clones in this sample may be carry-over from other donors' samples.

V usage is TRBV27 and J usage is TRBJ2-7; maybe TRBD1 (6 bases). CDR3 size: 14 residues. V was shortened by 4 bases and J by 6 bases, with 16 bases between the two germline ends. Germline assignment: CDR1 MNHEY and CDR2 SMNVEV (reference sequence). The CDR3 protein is CASSYKQGFGEQYF. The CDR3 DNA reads TGTGCCAGCAGTTACAAACAGGGCTTTGGCGAGCAGTACTTC.

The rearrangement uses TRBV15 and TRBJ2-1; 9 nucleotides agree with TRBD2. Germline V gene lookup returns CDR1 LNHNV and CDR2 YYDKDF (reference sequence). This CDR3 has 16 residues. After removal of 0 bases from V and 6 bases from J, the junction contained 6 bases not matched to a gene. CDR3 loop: CATSRDLVAGVNEQFF. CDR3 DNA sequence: TGTGCCACCAGCAGAGATCTGGTAGCGGGAGTCAATGAGCAGTTCTTC. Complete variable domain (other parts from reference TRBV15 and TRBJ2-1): DAMVIQNPRYQVTQFGKPVTLSCSQTLNHNVMYWYQQKSSQAPKLLFHYYDKDFNNEADTPDNFQSRRPNTSFCFLDIRSPGLGDTAMYLCATSRDLVAGVNEQFFGPGTRLTVL.

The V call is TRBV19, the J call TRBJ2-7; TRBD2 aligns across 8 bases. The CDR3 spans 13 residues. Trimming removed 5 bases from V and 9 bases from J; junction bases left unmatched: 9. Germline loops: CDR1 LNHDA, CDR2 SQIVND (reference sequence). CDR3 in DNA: TGTGCCAGTAGTGCGAGCGGGAGCCCCGGGCAGTACTTC. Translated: CASSASGSPGQYF.

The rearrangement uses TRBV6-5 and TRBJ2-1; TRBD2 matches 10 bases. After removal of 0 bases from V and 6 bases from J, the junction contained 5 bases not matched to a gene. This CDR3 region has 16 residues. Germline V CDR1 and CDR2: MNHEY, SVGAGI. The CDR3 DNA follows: TGTGCCAGCAGTTACTCGATTCTAGCGGGGGCCAATGAGCAGTTCTTC. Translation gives CASSYSILAGANEQFF.

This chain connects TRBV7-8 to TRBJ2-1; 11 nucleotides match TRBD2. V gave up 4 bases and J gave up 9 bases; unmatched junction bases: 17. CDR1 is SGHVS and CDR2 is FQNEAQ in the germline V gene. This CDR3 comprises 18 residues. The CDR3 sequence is CASSYGGGIAGGPREQFF. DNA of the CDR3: TGTGCCAGCAGCTACGGAGGTGGGATAGCGGGAGGGCCGCGTGAGCAGTTCTTC.

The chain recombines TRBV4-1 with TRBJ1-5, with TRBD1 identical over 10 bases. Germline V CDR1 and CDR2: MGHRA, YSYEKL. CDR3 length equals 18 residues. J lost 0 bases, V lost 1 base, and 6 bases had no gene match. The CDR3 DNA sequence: TGCGCCAGCAGCCAAGTGACAGGGGGCCTTTATAGCAATCAGCCCCAGCATTTT. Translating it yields CASSQVTGGLYSNQPQHF.

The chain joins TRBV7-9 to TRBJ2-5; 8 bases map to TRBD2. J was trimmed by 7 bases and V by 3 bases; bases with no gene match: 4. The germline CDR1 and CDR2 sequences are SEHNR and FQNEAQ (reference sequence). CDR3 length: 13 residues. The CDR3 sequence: CASSFTAGGTQYF. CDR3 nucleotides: TGTGCCAGCAGCTTCACTGCGGGGGGGACCCAGTACTTC.

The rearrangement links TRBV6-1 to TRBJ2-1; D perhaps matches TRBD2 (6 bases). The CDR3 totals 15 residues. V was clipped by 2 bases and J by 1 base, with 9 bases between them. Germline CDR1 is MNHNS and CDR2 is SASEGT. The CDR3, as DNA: TGTGCCAGCAGTGAAAACAGCGGGTCCTACAATGAGCAGTTCTTC. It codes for CASSENSGSYNEQFF.

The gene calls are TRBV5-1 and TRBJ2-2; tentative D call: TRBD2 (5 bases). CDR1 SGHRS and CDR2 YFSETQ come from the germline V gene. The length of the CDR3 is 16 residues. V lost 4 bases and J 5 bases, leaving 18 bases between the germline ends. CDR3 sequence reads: CASSPSGKILTGELFF. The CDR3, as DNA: TGCGCCAGCAGCCCCTCGGGAAAGATCTTGACCGGGGAGCTGTTTTTT.

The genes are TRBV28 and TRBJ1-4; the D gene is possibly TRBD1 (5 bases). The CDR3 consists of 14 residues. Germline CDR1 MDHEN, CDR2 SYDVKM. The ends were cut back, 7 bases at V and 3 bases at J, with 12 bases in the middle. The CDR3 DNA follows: TGTGCCAGCATTGTGGGGGGGGCTAATGAAAAACTGTTTTTT. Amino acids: CASIVGGANEKLFF.

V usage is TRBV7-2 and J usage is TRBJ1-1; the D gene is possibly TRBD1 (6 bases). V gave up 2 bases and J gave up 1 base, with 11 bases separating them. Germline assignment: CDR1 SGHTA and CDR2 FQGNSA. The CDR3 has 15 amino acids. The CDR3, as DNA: TGTGCCAGCAGCTTAATGGGGGGGCGGAACACTGAAGCTTTCTTT. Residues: CASSLMGGRNTEAFF. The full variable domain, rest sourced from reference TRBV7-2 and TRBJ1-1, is GAGVSQSPSNKVTEKGKDVELRCDPISGHTALYWYRQSLGQGLEFLIYFQGNSAPDKSGLPSDRFSAERTGGSVSTLTIQRTQQEDSAVYLCASSLMGGRNTEAFFGQGTRLTVV.

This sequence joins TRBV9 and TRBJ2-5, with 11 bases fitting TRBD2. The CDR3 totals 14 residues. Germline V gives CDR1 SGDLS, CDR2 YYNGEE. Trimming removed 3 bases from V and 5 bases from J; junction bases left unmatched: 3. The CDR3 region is CASSASGRWETQYF. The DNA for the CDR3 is TGTGCCAGCAGCGCTAGCGGGAGGTGGGAGACCCAGTACTTC.

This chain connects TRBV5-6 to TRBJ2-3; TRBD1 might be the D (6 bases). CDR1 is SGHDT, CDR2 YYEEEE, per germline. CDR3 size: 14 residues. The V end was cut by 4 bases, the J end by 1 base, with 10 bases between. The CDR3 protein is CASSGRTGTDTQYF. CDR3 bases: TGTGCCAGCAGCGGGCGGACAGGCACAGATACGCAGTATTTT.

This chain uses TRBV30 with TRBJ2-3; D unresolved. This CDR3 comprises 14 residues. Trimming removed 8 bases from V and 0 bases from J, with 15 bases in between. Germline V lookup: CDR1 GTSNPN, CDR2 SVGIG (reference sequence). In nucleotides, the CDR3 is TGTGCCCGCAGGCTAATGGGGAGCACAGATACGCAGTATTTT. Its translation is CARRLMGSTDTQYF.

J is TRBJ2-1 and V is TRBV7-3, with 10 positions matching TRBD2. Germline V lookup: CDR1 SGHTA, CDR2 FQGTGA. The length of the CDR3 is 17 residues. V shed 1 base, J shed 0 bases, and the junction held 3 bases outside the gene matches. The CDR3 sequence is CASSLIASGSSYNEQFF. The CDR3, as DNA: TGTGCCAGCAGCTTAATCGCTAGCGGGAGCTCCTACAATGAGCAGTTCTTC.

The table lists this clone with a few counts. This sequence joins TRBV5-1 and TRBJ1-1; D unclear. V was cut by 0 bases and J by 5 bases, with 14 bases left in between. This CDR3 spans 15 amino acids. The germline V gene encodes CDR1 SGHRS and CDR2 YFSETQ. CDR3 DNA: TGCGCCAGCAGCTTGGGTGGCGGGCTGGGAACTGAAGCTTTCTTT. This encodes CASSLGGGLGTEAFF. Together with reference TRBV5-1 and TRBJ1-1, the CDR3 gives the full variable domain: KAGVTQTPRYLIKTRGQQVTLSCSPISGHRSVSWYQQTPGQGLQFLFEYFSETQRNKGNFPGRFSGRQFSNSRSEMNVSTLELGDSALYLCASSLGGGLGTEAFFGQGTRLTVV.

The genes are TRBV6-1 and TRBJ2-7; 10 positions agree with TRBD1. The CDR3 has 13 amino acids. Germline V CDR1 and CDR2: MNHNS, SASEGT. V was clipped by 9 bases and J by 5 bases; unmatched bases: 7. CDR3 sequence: CASPGQGSHEQYF. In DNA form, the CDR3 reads TGTGCCAGTCCGGGACAGGGGTCACACGAGCAGTACTTC.

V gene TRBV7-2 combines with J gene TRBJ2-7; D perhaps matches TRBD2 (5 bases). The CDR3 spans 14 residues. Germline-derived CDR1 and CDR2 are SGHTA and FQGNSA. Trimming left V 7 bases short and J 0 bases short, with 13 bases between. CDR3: CASTLRARSYEQYF. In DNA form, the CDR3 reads TGTGCCAGCACCTTGCGGGCTCGCTCCTACGAGCAGTACTTC.

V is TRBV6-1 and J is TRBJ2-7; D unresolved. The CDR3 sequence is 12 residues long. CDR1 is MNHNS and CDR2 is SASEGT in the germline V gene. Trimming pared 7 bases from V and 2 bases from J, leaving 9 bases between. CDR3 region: CASKKGTYEQYF. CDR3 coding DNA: TGTGCCAGCAAGAAGGGAACCTACGAGCAGTACTTC.

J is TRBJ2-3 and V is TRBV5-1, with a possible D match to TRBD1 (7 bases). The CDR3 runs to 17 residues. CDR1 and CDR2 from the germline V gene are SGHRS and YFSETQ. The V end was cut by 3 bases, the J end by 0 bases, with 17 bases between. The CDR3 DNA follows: TGCGCCAGCAGCTCAGGGGGGCTAGCCGGCAGCACAGATACGCAGTATTTT. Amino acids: CASSSGGLAGSTDTQYF.

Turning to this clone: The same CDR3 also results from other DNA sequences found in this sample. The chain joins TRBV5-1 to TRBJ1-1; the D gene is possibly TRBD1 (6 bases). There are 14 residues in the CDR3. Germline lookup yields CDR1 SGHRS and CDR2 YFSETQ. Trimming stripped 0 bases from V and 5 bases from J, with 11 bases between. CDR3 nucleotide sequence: TGCGCCAGCAGCTTGGAGGGGAGGGGGACTGAAGCTTTCTTT. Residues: CASSLEGRGTEAFF.

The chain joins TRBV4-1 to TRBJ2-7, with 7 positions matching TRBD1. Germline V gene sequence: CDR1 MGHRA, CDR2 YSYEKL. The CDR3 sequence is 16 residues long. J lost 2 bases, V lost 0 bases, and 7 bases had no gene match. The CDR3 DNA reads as TGCGCCAGCAGCCAAGACCCAACAGGGGCGGCCTACGAGCAGTACTTC. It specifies CASSQDPTGAAYEQYF.

CDR3 coding DNA: TGTGCCAGCTCACCTATTACTAGGACTAGCGGCTACAATGAGCAGTTCTTC. Its protein is CASSPITRTSGYNEQFF. The chain has TRBV18 and TRBJ2-1; 10 bases are a match to TRBD2. The J segment lost 3 bases and the V segment lost 3 bases, leaving 8 bases of the junction unmatched. CDR1 and CDR2 (germline): KGHSH, LQKENI. CDR3 length: 17 residues. Filled out from reference TRBV18 and TRBJ2-1, the complete variable domain reads NAGVMQNPRHLVRRRGQEARLRCSPMKGHSHVYWYRQLPEEGLKFMVYLQKENIIDESGMPKERFSAEFPKEGPSILRIQQVVRGDSAAYFCASSPITRTSGYNEQFFGPGTRLTVL.